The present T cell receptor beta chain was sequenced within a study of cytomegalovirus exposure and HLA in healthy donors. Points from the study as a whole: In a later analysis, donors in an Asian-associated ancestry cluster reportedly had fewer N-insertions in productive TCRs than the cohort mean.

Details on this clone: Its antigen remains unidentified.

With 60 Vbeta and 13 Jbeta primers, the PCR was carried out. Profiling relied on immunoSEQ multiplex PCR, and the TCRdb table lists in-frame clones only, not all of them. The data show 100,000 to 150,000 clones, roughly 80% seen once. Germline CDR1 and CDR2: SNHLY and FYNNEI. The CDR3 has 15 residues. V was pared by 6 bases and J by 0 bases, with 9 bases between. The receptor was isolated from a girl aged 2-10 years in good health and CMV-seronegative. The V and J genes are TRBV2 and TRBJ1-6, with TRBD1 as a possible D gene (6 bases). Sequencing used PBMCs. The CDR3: CASRVGASYNSPLHF. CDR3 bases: TGTGCCAGCAGGGTGGGGGCCTCCTATAATTCACCCCTCCACTTT. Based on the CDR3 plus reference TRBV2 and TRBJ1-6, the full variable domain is EPEVTQTPSHQVTQMGQEVILRCVPISNHLYFYWYRQILGQKVEFLVSFYNNEISEKSEIFDDQFSVERPDGSNFTLKIRSTKLEDSAMYFCASRVGASYNSPLHFGNGTRLTVT.